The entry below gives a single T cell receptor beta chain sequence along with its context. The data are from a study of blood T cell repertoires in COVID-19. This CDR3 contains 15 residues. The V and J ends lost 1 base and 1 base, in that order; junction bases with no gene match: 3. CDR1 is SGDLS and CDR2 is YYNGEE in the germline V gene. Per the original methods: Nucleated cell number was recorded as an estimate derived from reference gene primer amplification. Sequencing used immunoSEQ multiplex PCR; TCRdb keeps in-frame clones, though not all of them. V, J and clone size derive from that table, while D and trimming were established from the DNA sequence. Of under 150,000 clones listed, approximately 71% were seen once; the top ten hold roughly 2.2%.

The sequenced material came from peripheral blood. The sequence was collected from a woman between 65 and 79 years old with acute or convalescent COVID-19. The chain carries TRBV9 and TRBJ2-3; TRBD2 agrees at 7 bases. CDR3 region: CASSVSRGGTDTQYF. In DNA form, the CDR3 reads TGTGCCAGCAGCGTAAGTCGGGGGGGCACAGATACGCAGTATTTT.